This T cell receptor (beta chain) was captured by sequencing in a study of T cell responses to AZD1222 COVID-19 vaccine. Germline CDR1 and CDR2: SEHNR and FQNEAQ (reference sequence). The V gene lost 1 base and the J gene lost 4 bases, with 4 bases spanning the gap. The CDR3 covers 12 residues. The method was immunoSEQ multiplex PCR; TCRdb's version includes in-frame clones alone and lacks a portion of them. The table shows 90,000 to 150,000 clones, with roughly 92% occurring only once. This chain links TRBV7-9 with TRBJ1-2; no clear D. The clonotype originates from an adult in good health. Source: peripheral blood, taken on day 0 of AZD1222 vaccination. CDR3 nucleotides: TGTGCCAGCAGCTTAGAAATCTATGGCTACACCTTC. Encoded protein: CASSLEIYGYTF.